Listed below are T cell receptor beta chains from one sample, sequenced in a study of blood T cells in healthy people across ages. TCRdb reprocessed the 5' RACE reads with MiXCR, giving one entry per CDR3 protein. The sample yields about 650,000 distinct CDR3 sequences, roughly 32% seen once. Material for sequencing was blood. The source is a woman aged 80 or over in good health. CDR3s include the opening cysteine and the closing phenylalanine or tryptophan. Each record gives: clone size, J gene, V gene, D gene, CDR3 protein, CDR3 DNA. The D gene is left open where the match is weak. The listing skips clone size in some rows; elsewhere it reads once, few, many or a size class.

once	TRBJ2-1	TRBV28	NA	CASSLSRRSNEQFF	TGTGCCAGCAGTCTCTCTAGGCGGAGCAATGAGCAGTTCTTC
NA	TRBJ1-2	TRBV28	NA	CASRSEVTSYGYTF	TGTGCCAGCAGATCCGAGGTGACAAGCTATGGCTACACCTTC
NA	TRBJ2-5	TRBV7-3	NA	CASSLSAQEWETQYF	TGTGCCAGCAGCTTATCGGCACAAGAGTGGGAGACCCAGTACTTC
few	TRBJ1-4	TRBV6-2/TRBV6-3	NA	CASSYGPFNEKLFF	TGTGCCAGCAGTTACGGGCCGTTTAATGAAAAACTGTTTTTT
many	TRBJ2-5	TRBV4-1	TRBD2	CASSQGGLAGETQYF	TGCGCCAGCAGCCAAGGGGGACTAGCCGGCGAGACCCAGTACTTC
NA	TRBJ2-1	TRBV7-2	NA	CASSPPGDRNNEQFF	TGTGCCAGCAGCCCGCCGGGGGACAGAAACAATGAGCAGTTCTTC
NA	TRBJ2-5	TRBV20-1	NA	CSASQGAGRGETQYF	TGCAGTGCTAGTCAGGGGGCGGGGAGGGGAGAGACCCAGTACTTC
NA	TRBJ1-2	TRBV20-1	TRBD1	CSAGEDREYGYTF	TGCAGTGCTGGAGAAGACAGGGAGTATGGCTACACCTTC
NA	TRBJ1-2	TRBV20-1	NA	CSAREGGQGLSGYTF	TGCAGTGCTAGGGAAGGGGGGCAGGGTTTATCTGGCTACACCTTC
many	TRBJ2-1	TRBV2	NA	CASVMSYNEQFF	TGTGCCAGCGTTATGTCCTACAATGAGCAGTTCTTC
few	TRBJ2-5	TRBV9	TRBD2	CASSALRRGDQETQYF	TGTGCCAGCAGCGCCCTGCGGCGGGGGGATCAAGAGACCCAGTACTTC
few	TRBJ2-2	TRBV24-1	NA	CATSDSSGRGDTGELFF	TGTGCCACCAGTGATTCCTCCGGCAGGGGCGACACCGGGGAGCTGTTTTTT
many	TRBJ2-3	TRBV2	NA	CASRADSHTDTQYF	TGTGCCAGCAGGGCGGACAGTCACACAGATACGCAGTATTTT
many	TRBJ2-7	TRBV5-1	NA	CASSSGLLSSYEQYF	TGCGCCAGCAGCTCGGGACTTCTGAGCTCCTACGAGCAGTACTTC
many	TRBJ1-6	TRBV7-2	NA	CASSSAGLSPLHF	TGTGCCAGCAGCTCTGCGGGGCTCTCACCCCTCCACTTT
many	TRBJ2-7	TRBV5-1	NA	CASSLGTGTFEQYF	TGCGCCAGCAGCCTGGGGACGGGGACTTTCGAGCAGTACTTC
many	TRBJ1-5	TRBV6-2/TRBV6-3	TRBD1	CASRQGEHQPQHF	TGTGCCAGCAGACAGGGGGAACATCAGCCCCAGCATTTT
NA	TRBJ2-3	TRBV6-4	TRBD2	CASSATTSGFTDTQYF	TGTGCCAGCAGTGCCACGACTAGCGGGTTCACAGATACGCAGTATTTT
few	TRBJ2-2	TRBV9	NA	CASSVGGISAGELFF	TGTGCCAGCAGCGTAGGGGGTATCTCGGCCGGGGAGCTGTTTTTT
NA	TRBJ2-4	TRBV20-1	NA	CSARPLLVQYF	TGCAGTGCTAGACCTCTGTTAGTACAGTACTTC
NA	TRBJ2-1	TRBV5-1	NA	CASSFPGARSNEQFF	TGCGCCAGCAGCTTCCCGGGGGCCAGGAGTAATGAGCAGTTCTTC
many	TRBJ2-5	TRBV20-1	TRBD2	CSVTSGVQETQYF	TGCAGTGTGACTAGCGGGGTACAAGAGACCCAGTACTTC
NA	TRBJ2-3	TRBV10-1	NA	CAIGPTDTQYF	TGCGCCATCGGCCCCACAGATACGCAGTATTTT
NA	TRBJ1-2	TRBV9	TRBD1	CASSGQGARSYGYTF	TGTGCCAGCAGCGGACAGGGGGCCCGTTCCTATGGCTACACCTTC
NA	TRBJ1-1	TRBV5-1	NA	CASSLGLMNTEAFF	TGCGCCAGCAGCTTGGGACTGATGAACACTGAAGCTTTCTTT
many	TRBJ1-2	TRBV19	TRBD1	CASSIRQGQGYGYTF	TGTGCCAGTAGTATCCGACAGGGGCAAGGGTATGGCTACACCTTC
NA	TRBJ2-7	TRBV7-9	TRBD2	CASSQRGGRYEQYF	TGTGCCAGCAGCCAGCGGGGGGGGCGATACGAGCAGTACTTC
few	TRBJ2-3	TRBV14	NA	CASSHHLDTQYF	TGTGCCAGCAGCCATCACCTAGATACGCAGTATTTT
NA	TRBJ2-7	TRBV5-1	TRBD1	CASSSGTGFEQYF	TGCGCCAGCAGCTCAGGGACAGGGTTCGAGCAGTACTTC
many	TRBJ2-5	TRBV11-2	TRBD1	CASSLGDRRHETQYF	TGTGCCAGCAGCTTAGGGGACAGGAGGCACGAGACCCAGTACTTC
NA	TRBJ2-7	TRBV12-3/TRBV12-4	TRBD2	CASSSTSGVWNEQYF	TGTGCCAGCAGTTCCACTAGCGGGGTCTGGAATGAGCAGTACTTC
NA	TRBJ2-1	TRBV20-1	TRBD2	CSVRTSGVYNEQFF	TGCAGTGTCAGGACTAGCGGGGTCTACAATGAGCAGTTCTTC
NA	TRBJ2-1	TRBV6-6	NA	CASRQGSEQFF	TGTGCCAGCAGACAGGGAAGTGAGCAGTTCTTC
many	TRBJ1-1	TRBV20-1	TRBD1	CSAGGQGRTEAFF	TGCAGTGCTGGAGGACAGGGACGGACTGAAGCTTTCTTT
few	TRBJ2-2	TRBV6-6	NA	CASSYSGGRSTGELFF	TGTGCCAGCAGTTACTCGGGGGGGCGGAGCACCGGGGAGCTGTTTTTT
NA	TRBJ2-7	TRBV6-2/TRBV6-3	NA	CASSTAYEQYF	TGTGCCAGCAGTACCGCCTACGAGCAGTACTTC
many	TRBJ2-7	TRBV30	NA	CAWSARRGDEQYF	TGTGCCTGGAGTGCCAGAAGGGGGGACGAGCAGTACTTC
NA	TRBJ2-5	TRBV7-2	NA	CASSLNRFGSEAKTQYF	TGTGCCAGCAGCTTAAATCGATTCGGGAGCGAGGCTAAGACCCAGTACTTC